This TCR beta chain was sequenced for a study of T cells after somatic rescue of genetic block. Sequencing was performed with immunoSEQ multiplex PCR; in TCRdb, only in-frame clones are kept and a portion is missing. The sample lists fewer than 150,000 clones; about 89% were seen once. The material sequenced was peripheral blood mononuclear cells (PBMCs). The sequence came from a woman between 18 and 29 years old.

This CDR3 reads CASSSRLRDTEAFF. The CDR3 nucleotides read TGTGCCAGCAGCTCAAGGCTCAGGGACACTGAAGCTTTCTTT. V usage is TRBV7-9 and J usage is TRBJ1-1; D perhaps matches TRBD1 (5 bases). Trimming took off 4 bases at V and 3 bases at J, with 12 bases between the two ends. Germline V gene sequence: CDR1 SEHNR, CDR2 FQNEAQ (reference sequence). The CDR3 extends over 14 amino acids.